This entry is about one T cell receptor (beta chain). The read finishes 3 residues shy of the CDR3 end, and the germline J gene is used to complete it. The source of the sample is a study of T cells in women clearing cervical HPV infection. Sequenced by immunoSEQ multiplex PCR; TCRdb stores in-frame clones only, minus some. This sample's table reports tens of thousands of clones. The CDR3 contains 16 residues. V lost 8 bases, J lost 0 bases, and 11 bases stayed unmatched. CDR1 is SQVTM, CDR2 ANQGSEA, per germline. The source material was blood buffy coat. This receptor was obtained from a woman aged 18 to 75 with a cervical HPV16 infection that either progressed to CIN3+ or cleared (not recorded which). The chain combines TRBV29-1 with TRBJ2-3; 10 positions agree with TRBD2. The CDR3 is CSSTELAGISTDTQYF. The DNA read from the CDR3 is TGCAGCAGTACCGAACTAGCGGGAATAAGCACAGATACG.